The clone carrying this TCR beta chain was observed once. These data come from a study of cytomegalovirus exposure and HLA in healthy donors. It was with 60 Vbeta and 13 Jbeta primers that the PCR ran. This table comes from immunoSEQ multiplex PCR, and its TCRdb copy is limited to in-frame clones, with some not included. The sample lists about 150,000 clones; about 75% were seen once. Trimming stripped 6 bases from V and 3 bases from J, with 16 bases between. CDR3 length: 15 residues. The germline V gene has CDR1 MDHEN and CDR2 SYDVKM. Material for sequencing was PBMCs. The clonotype was recovered from a man aged 18-30 years in good health and CMV-seropositive. The V gene is TRBV28, the J gene TRBJ2-3, with TRBD2 as a possible D gene (5 bases). The CDR3 here is CASSPRRGWTDTQYF. CDR3 nucleotides: TGTGCCAGCAGCCCCCGACGGGGATGGACAGATACGCAGTATTTT.